The 32 T cell receptor beta chains below come from one sample, sequenced in a study of OX40 agonist ivuxolimab in advanced cancers. Profiled with immunoSEQ multiplex PCR; TCRdb holds only in-frame clones, not every one. The data show 70,000 to 100,000 clones, 80% to 90% seen once. Source: CD4+ or CD8+ T cells sorted from blood, taken in a trial of the OX40 agonist ivuxolimab. The receptor source for this set is an adult with an advanced solid tumor such as melanoma, head and neck, liver or kidney cancer.

The chain couples TRBV7-9 to TRBJ1-1; 7 bases fit TRBD1. CDR1 and CDR2 from the germline V gene are SEHNR and FQNEAQ (reference sequence). The V and J ends lost 3 bases and 1 base, in that order; junction bases with no gene match: 8. CDR3 length equals 16 residues. CDR3 loop: CASSFPAGGGNTEAFF. The CDR3 DNA is TGTGCCAGCAGCTTCCCGGCAGGGGGGGGGAACACTGAAGCTTTCTTT.

In DNA, the CDR3 is TGTGCCAGCAGGCGGACAGGTGATCGCACTGAAGCTTTCTTT. As protein: CASRRTGDRTEAFF. The J gene is TRBJ1-1, the V gene TRBV27; 7 bases are shared with TRBD1. J lost 4 bases, V lost 6 bases, and 8 bases had no gene match. Germline CDR1 MNHEY, CDR2 SMNVEV (reference sequence). CDR3 length equals 14 residues.

The rearrangement links TRBV4-3 to TRBJ2-1, with 8 bases identical to TRBD2. Germline assignment: CDR1 LGHNA and CDR2 YSLEER. V was pared by 1 base and J by 3 bases, with 5 bases of the junction left unmatched. This CDR3 is 16 amino acids long. CDR3 in DNA: TGCGCCAGCAGCCAAGTCGCGGGGGGCCTCTACAATGAGCAGTTCTTC. Its translation is CASSQVAGGLYNEQFF.

V is TRBV29-1 and J is TRBJ1-4, with no clear D. The CDR3 totals 12 residues. Germline assignment: CDR1 SQVTM and CDR2 ANQGSEA. The V end was cut by 5 bases, the J end by 4 bases, with 8 bases between. The CDR3 loop reads CSVKEINEKLFF. The CDR3 DNA reads TGCAGCGTTAAGGAGATTAATGAAAAACTGTTTTTT.

The J gene is TRBJ1-1, the V gene TRBV18; TRBD1 matches at 11 bases. In germline, CDR1 is KGHSH, CDR2 LQKENI. The CDR3 is 14 residues long. Trimming cost V 4 bases and J 4 bases; bases outside gene matches: 2. CDR3 protein: CASSLGQGGTEAFF. The CDR3 DNA is TGTGCCAGCTCACTGGGACAGGGGGGCACTGAAGCTTTCTTT.

V usage is TRBV6-5 and J usage is TRBJ1-3, with D possibly matching TRBD1 (5 bases). V lost 0 bases and J lost 5, with 14 bases in between. The CDR3 loop spans 16 amino acids. Germline-derived CDR1 and CDR2 are MNHEY and SVGAGI. The CDR3 sequence is CASSYSGLGGRNTIYF. The CDR3, as DNA: TGTGCCAGCAGTTACTCGGGTCTTGGGGGACGAAACACCATATATTTT.

J is TRBJ2-3 and V is TRBV27; 7 bases line up with TRBD2. CDR3 length: 14 residues. Unmatched junction bases numbered 7, after V lost 3 bases and J lost 7 bases. Germline CDR1 is MNHEY and CDR2 is SMNVEV (reference sequence). CDR3 nucleotides: TGTGCCAGCAGTTTGGCGGGGGTTACGAATACGCAGTATTTT. This sequence encodes CASSLAGVTNTQYF.

The chain uses TRBV5-1 and TRBJ2-2; D could derive from TRBD1 or TRBD2 (6 bases each). The length of the CDR3 is 18 residues. CDR1 is SGHRS, CDR2 YFSETQ, per germline. Between the trimmed V and J ends, which lost 0 bases and 4 bases, there was a span of 19 bases. The CDR3: CASSLVRGRDGSTGELFF. The CDR3 bases are TGCGCCAGCAGCTTGGTACGGGGGCGGGACGGCAGCACCGGGGAGCTGTTTTTT. Supplemented by reference TRBV5-1 and TRBJ2-2, the full variable domain reads KAGVTQTPRYLIKTRGQQVTLSCSPISGHRSVSWYQQTPGQGLQFLFEYFSETQRNKGNFPGRFSGRQFSNSRSEMNVSTLELGDSALYLCASSLVRGRDGSTGELFFGEGSRLTVL.

The chain carries TRBV7-9 and TRBJ2-5; TRBD1 or TRBD2 may be the D gene (5 bases each). V was cut by 6 bases and J by 2 bases, with 16 bases left in between. The CDR3 is 15 amino acids. In germline, CDR1 is SEHNR, CDR2 FQNEAQ (reference sequence). DNA of the CDR3: TGTGCCAGCAGTCCCTACCGGGACCAACAAGAGACCCAGTACTTC. As protein: CASSPYRDQQETQYF.

The chain is built from TRBV7-2 and TRBJ2-3; 7 nucleotides align to TRBD1. In germline, CDR1 is SGHTA, CDR2 FQGNSA. J gave up 4 bases and V 4 bases, and 2 bases lay outside the gene matches. The CDR3 spans 13 residues. This CDR3 is CASSWDRADTQYF. CDR3 coding DNA: TGTGCCAGCAGCTGGGACAGAGCAGATACGCAGTATTTT.

This sequence joins TRBV29-1 and TRBJ2-2, with D tentatively TRBD1 (6 bases). Germline values: CDR1 SQVTM, CDR2 ANQGSEA. The length of the CDR3 is 15 residues. The V end lost 5 bases, the J end lost 0 bases, and 13 bases lay between the germline ends. The CDR3 bases are TGCAGCGTTACTACAGGGACCGCGAACACCGGGGAGCTGTTTTTT. Translation: CSVTTGTANTGELFF.

The table lists this clone with a count of one. The chain employs TRBV30 and TRBJ2-7, with a possible D match to TRBD1 (5 bases). This CDR3 region has 13 residues. Germline CDR1 GTSNPN, CDR2 SVGIG (reference sequence). V was clipped by 3 bases and J by 3 bases, with 12 bases between them. The CDR3 sequence is CAWSAGHFYEQYF. CDR3 in DNA: TGTGCCTGGAGCGCTGGACATTTCTACGAGCAGTACTTC.

The V gene is TRBV7-2, the J gene TRBJ1-1, with no clear D. The CDR3 length is 15 residues. Germline V CDR1 and CDR2: SGHTA, FQGNSA. The ends were cut back, 6 bases at V and 0 bases at J, with 14 bases in the middle. CDR3 coding DNA: TGTGCCAGCAGGAACCGAGGGTTTTTGAACACTGAAGCTTTCTTT. As protein: CASRNRGFLNTEAFF.

J is TRBJ1-1 and V is TRBV7-9; 9 positions agree with TRBD1. Unmatched junction bases numbered 12, after V lost 7 bases and J lost 6 bases. CDR1 is SEHNR and CDR2 is FQNEAQ in the germline V gene (reference sequence). This CDR3 region has 15 residues. The CDR3 region is CASTTYRDRVSEAFF. CDR3 DNA: TGTGCCAGCACAACCTACCGGGACAGGGTGTCTGAAGCTTTCTTT.

The rearrangement joins TRBV13 to TRBJ2-3; TRBD1 is a possible D gene (6 bases). This CDR3 has 12 amino acids. Between the trimmed V and J ends, which lost 5 bases and 5 bases, there was a span of 8 bases. Germline-derived CDR1 and CDR2 are PRHDT and FYEKMQ (reference sequence). CDR3 coding DNA: TGTGCCAGCAGCCTACAGGGAGATACGCAGTATTTT. Its protein is CASSLQGDTQYF.

This clone occurred once. The chain is built from TRBV7-3 and TRBJ2-1; weak D call: TRBD2 (6 bases). V gave up 5 bases and J gave up 3 bases, with 14 bases separating them. CDR1 and CDR2 (germline): SGHTA, FQGTGA. This CDR3 is 15 amino acids long. The CDR3 region is CASSLSRGNYNEQFF. CDR3 nucleotide sequence: TGTGCCAGCAGCCTCTCTCGGGGGAACTACAATGAGCAGTTCTTC. Filled out from reference TRBV7-3 and TRBJ2-1, the complete variable domain reads GAGVSQTPSNKVTEKGKYVELRCDPISGHTALYWYRQSLGQGPEFLIYFQGTGAADDSGLPNDRFFAVRPEGSVSTLKIQRTERGDSAVYLCASSLSRGNYNEQFFGPGTRLTVL.

V and J are TRBV5-4 and TRBJ2-3; 10 nucleotides match TRBD2. The CDR3 is made up of 16 amino acids. Germline V CDR1 and CDR2: SGHNT, YYREEE (reference sequence). V was pared by 4 bases and J by 2 bases, with 7 bases of the junction left unmatched. The CDR3 is CASSPLAGAPTDTQYF. The CDR3, as DNA: TGTGCCAGCAGCCCGCTAGCGGGGGCCCCCACAGATACGCAGTATTTT.

The rearrangement links TRBV28 to TRBJ1-2; D is unresolved. Germline lookup yields CDR1 MDHEN and CDR2 SYDVKM. Between the trimmed V and J ends, which lost 5 bases and 1 base, there was a span of 8 bases. The CDR3 consists of 13 residues. CDR3: CASSPPYNYGYTF. The CDR3 DNA reads as TGTGCCAGCAGTCCCCCCTATAACTATGGCTACACCTTC.

CDR3 region: CASSLQGLGAFF. The CDR3, as DNA: TGTGCCAGCAGTCTCCAGGGTTTGGGAGCTTTCTTT. The chain has TRBV2 and TRBJ1-1; perhaps TRBD1 as D (5 bases). Germline V gene data show CDR1 as SNHLY and CDR2 as FYNNEI. Trimming removed 5 bases at V and 10 bases at J, with 14 bases between. This CDR3 has 12 residues.

The chain uses TRBV9 and TRBJ1-2; the match to TRBD1 covers 9 bases. Losses at the gene ends were 4 bases for V and 3 bases for J; bases not matched to a gene: 10. The CDR3 is 16 amino acids. Per germline, CDR1 SGDLS and CDR2 YYNGEE. The CDR3 DNA is TGTGCCAGCAGCCGGGGGGACAGGGAAATAGACTATGGCTACACCTTC. Translating gives CASSRGDREIDYGYTF.

This chain uses TRBV5-4 with TRBJ2-4; no firm D call. The CDR3 totals 15 residues. The germline V and J ends were trimmed by 4 bases and 0 bases, with 11 bases remaining between them. Germline-derived CDR1 and CDR2 are SGHNT and YYREEE (reference sequence). The chain's CDR3 is CASSLTDPAKNIQYF. The CDR3 DNA is TGTGCCAGCAGCCTCACGGACCCAGCCAAAAACATTCAGTACTTC.

The V gene is TRBV4-3, the J gene TRBJ1-4; D remains ambiguous. The CDR3 is 17 amino acids. V shed 0 bases and J shed 0 bases, with 11 bases lying between them. Germline CDR1 and CDR2: LGHNA and YSLEER. CDR3 sequence (DNA): TGCGCCAGCAGCCAAGATGTACCGGGAACAACTAATGAAAAACTGTTTTTT. Its translation is CASSQDVPGTTNEKLFF.

The rearrangement joins TRBV19 to TRBJ1-3, with D uncertain. CDR3 length: 14 amino acids. Deletions cut 4 bases from V and 2 bases from J, with 9 bases between. Germline V gene lookup returns CDR1 LNHDA and CDR2 SQIVND (reference sequence). The chain's CDR3 is CASSTPGAGNTIYF. Here the CDR3 DNA reads TGTGCCAGTAGTACCCCCGGAGCTGGAAACACCATATATTTT.

V is TRBV27 and J is TRBJ1-6, with TRBD1 matching over 10 bases. Germline loops: CDR1 MNHEY, CDR2 SMNVEV (reference sequence). J was trimmed by 9 bases and V by 4 bases; bases with no gene match: 6. The CDR3 extends over 15 amino acids. CDR3 sequence (DNA): TGTGCCAGCAGTTCGGGACAGGGGATTAGTTCACCCCTCCACTTT. It codes for CASSSGQGISSPLHF.

The V call is TRBV2, the J call TRBJ1-2; D not certain. The ends were cut back, 4 bases at V and 4 bases at J, with 7 bases in the middle. The CDR3 runs to 12 residues. CDR1 and CDR2 (germline): SNHLY, FYNNEI. The CDR3 DNA reads TGTGCCAGCAGTGTATTTCGCTATGGCTACACCTTC. This encodes CASSVFRYGYTF. Full variable domain (missing parts from reference TRBV2 and TRBJ1-2): EPEVTQTPSHQVTQMGQEVILRCVPISNHLYFYWYRQILGQKVEFLVSFYNNEISEKSEIFDDQFSVERPDGSNFTLKIRSTKLEDSAMYFCASSVFRYGYTFGSGTRLTVV.

The J gene is TRBJ1-5, the V gene TRBV19; TRBD1 matches 7 bases. Germline values: CDR1 LNHDA, CDR2 SQIVND (reference sequence). This CDR3 region has 15 residues. V shed 2 bases and J 11 bases; nucleotides not matched to a gene: 12. The CDR3 sequence: CASSIPGQPHRAQHF. The CDR3 region has the DNA TGTGCCAGTAGTATACCGGGACAGCCCCATCGGGCCCAGCATTTT.

The rearrangement links TRBV28 to TRBJ1-5, with 7 bases that match TRBD1. The germline V gene has CDR1 MDHEN and CDR2 SYDVKM. V shed 4 bases and J 4 bases; nucleotides not matched to a gene: 7. CDR3 length equals 15 residues. CDR3 nucleotide sequence: TGTGCCAGCAGTTCCCAGACAGGGTATAATCAGCCCCAGCATTTT. Translating gives CASSSQTGYNQPQHF.

The gene calls are TRBV5-1 and TRBJ2-2, with D tentatively TRBD1 (5 bases). The V end was cut by 0 bases, the J end by 6 bases, with 15 bases between. Looked up from germline, CDR1 is SGHRS and CDR2 is YFSETQ. The CDR3 consists of 16 residues. CDR3 protein: CASSLALGLLAGELFF. CDR3 DNA sequence: TGCGCCAGCAGCTTGGCTTTGGGGCTTCTGGCCGGGGAGCTGTTTTTT.

The chain carries TRBV11-2 and TRBJ1-2; tentatively, D is TRBD1 (6 bases). The ends were cut back, 5 bases at V and 6 bases at J, with 19 bases in the middle. The CDR3 totals 15 residues. In germline, CDR1 is SGHAT, CDR2 FQNNGV. The CDR3 DNA follows: TGTGCCAGCAGCACTTACTTGACAGGAGTCAATGGCTACACCTTC. This translates into CASSTYLTGVNGYTF.

The chain links TRBV2 to TRBJ1-5; D gene unclear. The CDR3 totals 15 residues. The germline gives CDR1 SNHLY, CDR2 FYNNEI. V was clipped by 4 bases and J by 0 bases, with 10 bases between them. This CDR3 is CASSVEGDSNQPQHF. In nucleotides, the CDR3 is TGTGCCAGCAGTGTGGAGGGTGATAGCAATCAGCCCCAGCATTTT.

This clone is a singleton in its sample. The V and J genes are TRBV19 and TRBJ1-4; the D gene is possibly TRBD1 (6 bases). This CDR3 is built from 17 residues. CDR1 is LNHDA and CDR2 is SQIVND in the germline V gene (reference sequence). Trimming cost V 0 bases and J 2 bases, with 13 bases left between them. DNA for the CDR3: TGTGCCAGTAGTATAGATGGCGGGGGCCTGACTAATGAAAAACTGTTTTTT. It is translated as CASSIDGGGLTNEKLFF.

V usage is TRBV5-1 and J usage is TRBJ1-4; 9 bases align to TRBD1. This CDR3 comprises 14 residues. Germline lookup yields CDR1 SGHRS and CDR2 YFSETQ. The ends lost 0 bases at V and 8 bases at J; junction bases unmatched: 2. DNA for the CDR3: TGCGCCAGCAGCTTGGACAGGGGGCGAGAAAAACTGTTTTTT. Translated, it gives CASSLDRGREKLFF.